The 22 T cell receptor beta chains reported below all come from one sample, sequenced in a study of T cell responses to AZD1222 COVID-19 vaccine. The data were produced by immunoSEQ multiplex PCR, yet TCRdb's version contains in-frame clones alone and is incomplete. The table includes tens of thousands of clones, more than 85% detected once. Sequences were derived from peripheral blood, sampled on day 0 of AZD1222 vaccination. The origin of the receptors is an adult in good health.

V usage is TRBV24-1 and J usage is TRBJ2-1; TRBD1 agrees at 8 bases. The germline V gene has CDR1 KGHDR and CDR2 SFDVKD. The CDR3 is 15 amino acids. With V trimmed by 5 bases and J by 6 bases, 8 bases remained unmatched. For the CDR3, the DNA is TGTGCCACCAGTGCCAGGGACAGGCGTCTCAATGAGCAGTTCTTC. Its protein is CATSARDRRLNEQFF.

The chain joins TRBV28 to TRBJ1-5; D gene uncertain. This CDR3 comprises 10 residues. Germline loops: CDR1 MDHEN, CDR2 SYDVKM. Trimming removed 4 bases from V and 5 bases from J, with 0 bases in between. CDR3 DNA sequence: TGTGCCAGCAGTTATCAGCCCCAGCATTTT. The encoded protein is CASSYQPQHF.

V and J are TRBV7-8 and TRBJ2-7; D is ambiguous. V was trimmed by 5 bases and J by 0 bases, leaving 2 bases between them. Germline loops: CDR1 SGHVS, CDR2 FQNEAQ. This CDR3 is 11 amino acids long. The chain's CDR3 is CASSLSYEQYF. CDR3 bases: TGTGCCAGCAGCCTCTCCTACGAGCAGTACTTC. Full variable domain (rest looked up from reference TRBV7-8 and TRBJ2-7): GAGVSQSPRYKVAKRGQDVALRCDPISGHVSLFWYQQALGQGPEFLTYFQNEAQLDKSGLPSDRFFAERPEGSVSTLKIQRTQQEDSAVYLCASSLSYEQYFGPGTRLTVT.

Only a few counts were recorded for this clone. J is TRBJ1-1 and V is TRBV7-2, with 8 positions matching TRBD1. The CDR3 consists of 13 residues. CDR1 SGHTA and CDR2 FQGNSA come from the germline V gene. The ends lost 4 bases at V and 4 bases at J; junction bases unmatched: 2. CDR3 region: CASSSDRATEAFF. The DNA for the CDR3 is TGTGCCAGCAGCTCGGACAGGGCCACTGAAGCTTTCTTT. Filled out from reference TRBV7-2 and TRBJ1-1, the complete variable domain reads GAGVSQSPSNKVTEKGKDVELRCDPISGHTALYWYRQSLGQGLEFLIYFQGNSAPDKSGLPSDRFSAERTGGSVSTLTIQRTQQEDSAVYLCASSSDRATEAFFGQGTRLTVV.

This clone occurred a few times. The V call is TRBV6-2 or TRBV6-3, the J call TRBJ2-3; the match to TRBD1 covers 10 bases. Germline lookup yields CDR1 MNHEY and CDR2 SVGEGT. V gave up 3 bases and J gave up 15 bases; unmatched junction bases: 9. The CDR3 is made up of 13 amino acids. CDR3 amino acids: CASSYGRDRGQYF. CDR3 DNA sequence: TGTGCCAGCAGTTATGGAAGGGACAGGGGCCAATATTTT.

CDR3 coding DNA: TGTGCCAGCAACACCCGGGATTCCTATGGCTACACCTTC. Its protein is CASNTRDSYGYTF. This chain connects TRBV5-4 to TRBJ1-2; no clear D. With 6 bases removed from V and 4 bases from J, the gap between germline ends came to 13 bases. CDR3 length equals 13 residues. CDR1 is SGHNT, CDR2 YYREEE, per germline (reference sequence).

The chain employs TRBV27 and TRBJ1-4; 7 nucleotides align to TRBD1. Unmatched junction bases numbered 8, after V lost 6 bases and J lost 7 bases. Germline-derived CDR1 and CDR2 are MNHEY and SMNVEV (reference sequence). This CDR3 spans 14 amino acids. The CDR3 protein is CASRETGKGEKLFF. In DNA form, the CDR3 reads TGTGCCAGCAGGGAGACAGGGAAGGGTGAAAAACTGTTTTTT.

This clone was observed a handful of times. The chain is built from TRBV15 and TRBJ1-6, with unresolved D. Trimming stripped 3 bases from V and 1 base from J, with 4 bases between. Germline V CDR1 and CDR2: LNHNV, YYDKDF (reference sequence). The CDR3 loop spans 14 amino acids. The CDR3 loop is CATSSPSYNSPLHF. CDR3 nucleotides: TGTGCCACCAGCAGCCCATCCTATAATTCACCCCTCCACTTT.

The chain combines TRBV19 with TRBJ1-1, with D possibly matching TRBD1 (6 bases). The ends were cut back, 6 bases at V and 5 bases at J, with 16 bases in the middle. CDR3 length equals 14 residues. Germline V gene lookup returns CDR1 LNHDA and CDR2 SQIVND (reference sequence). CDR3 residues: CASRMGAGLTEAFF. The CDR3 coding sequence is TGTGCCAGTAGGATGGGGGCAGGGTTGACTGAAGCTTTCTTT.

The table lists this clone with a count of one. The chain has TRBV7-2 and TRBJ2-7, with D uncertain. This CDR3 has 11 residues. V lost 8 bases and J 2 bases, leaving 7 bases between the germline ends. Per germline, CDR1 SGHTA and CDR2 FQGNSA. CDR3 nucleotide sequence: TGTGCCAGCGCTGAGACCTACGAGCAGTACTTC. This translates into CASAETYEQYF.

Concerning this clone: The same CDR3 also results from other DNA sequences found in this sample. J is TRBJ2-3 and V is TRBV7-9, with D possibly matching TRBD2 (6 bases). Trimming cost V 5 bases and J 1 base, with 10 bases left between them. In germline, CDR1 is SEHNR, CDR2 FQNEAQ (reference sequence). The CDR3 has 14 amino acids. The CDR3 DNA sequence: TGTGCCAGCAGCCCTTCGGGGGGCACAGATACGCAGTATTTT. Protein product: CASSPSGGTDTQYF.

Judged by abundance, this clone is medium-sized. The J gene is TRBJ1-1, the V gene TRBV6-4, with a tentative D call TRBD1 (5 bases). Deletions cut 6 bases from V and 3 bases from J, with 20 bases between. Germline V gene sequence: CDR1 MRHNA, CDR2 SNTAGT. The CDR3 extends over 16 amino acids. CDR3: CASRGVKGPEDTEAFF. The CDR3 DNA reads as TGTGCCAGCAGAGGCGTAAAGGGACCGGAGGACACTGAAGCTTTCTTT.

The genes are TRBV6-5 and TRBJ1-1, with 7 bases identical to TRBD1. The germline gives CDR1 MNHEY, CDR2 SVGAGI. This CDR3 is 13 amino acids long. J was trimmed by 5 bases and V by 6 bases; bases with no gene match: 6. CDR3 protein: CASSRDRETEAFF. Here the CDR3 DNA reads TGTGCCAGCAGCCGCGACAGGGAGACTGAAGCTTTCTTT.

The chain has TRBV12-3 or TRBV12-4 and TRBJ1-5; the D is unclear. Trimming stripped 1 base from V and 6 bases from J, with 7 bases between. The CDR3 is made up of 13 amino acids. CDR3 region: CASSLVRSQPQHF. The CDR3 coding sequence is TGTGCCAGCAGTTTAGTCCGGAGTCAGCCCCAGCATTTT.

This rearrangement joins TRBV12-3 or TRBV12-4 to TRBJ1-2; D remains ambiguous. The CDR3 has 12 residues. Trimming removed 3 bases from V and 7 bases from J, with 9 bases in between. The CDR3 here is CASSFPVGGYTF. CDR3 nucleotides: TGTGCCAGCAGTTTCCCGGTCGGTGGCTACACCTTC.

As DNA, the CDR3 is TGCGCCAGCAGCCCCTGGGGAGGGGACTACACCTTC. It yields the protein CASSPWGGDYTF. This chain joins TRBV5-1 and TRBJ1-2; tentative D call: TRBD1 (5 bases). Trimming took 4 bases from V and 10 from J, leaving 14 bases between them. The CDR3 length is 12 residues. Germline V gene data show CDR1 as SGHRS and CDR2 as YFSETQ.

The chain carries TRBV7-3 and TRBJ1-2; TRBD1 aligns across 8 bases. The V and J ends lost 2 bases and 7 bases, in that order; junction bases with no gene match: 6. Germline V gene data show CDR1 as SGHTA and CDR2 as FQGTGA. The CDR3 is made up of 14 amino acids. CDR3: CASSLSQGAFGYTF. The CDR3 region has the DNA TGTGCCAGCAGCTTATCTCAGGGGGCCTTTGGCTACACCTTC. Full variable domain (rest looked up from reference TRBV7-3 and TRBJ1-2): GAGVSQTPSNKVTEKGKYVELRCDPISGHTALYWYRQSLGQGPEFLIYFQGTGAADDSGLPNDRFFAVRPEGSVSTLKIQRTERGDSAVYLCASSLSQGAFGYTFGSGTRLTVV.

The chain links TRBV19 to TRBJ1-1; TRBD1 matches 9 bases. The trim removed 6 bases at V and 5 bases at J, leaving 16 bases unmatched. Germline V CDR1 and CDR2: LNHDA, SQIVND (reference sequence). The CDR3 consists of 17 residues. In nucleotides, the CDR3 is TGTGCCAGTAGCACATACACACAGGGGGCTTTCCGGACTGAAGCTTTCTTT. Protein: CASSTYTQGAFRTEAFF.

V and J are TRBV3-1 (or the pseudogene TRBV3-2) and TRBJ1-3; D may be TRBD1 (5 bases). The CDR3 is made up of 15 amino acids. The germline V gene encodes CDR1 LGHDT and CDR2 YNNKEL (reference sequence). V lost 1 base to trimming and J lost 3 bases, with 10 bases between them. The CDR3 reads CASSQGGAGGNTIYF. The DNA of the CDR3 is TGTGCCAGCAGCCAAGGAGGGGCGGGTGGAAACACCATATATTTT.

The chain recombines TRBV6-5 with TRBJ2-2; D uncertain. The germline CDR1 and CDR2 sequences are MNHEY and SVGAGI. V dropped 4 bases and J dropped 3 bases, with 6 bases sitting between them. The CDR3 totals 13 residues. Here the CDR3 DNA reads TGTGCCAGCAGTTTCATTTACACCGGGGAGCTGTTTTTT. Its protein is CASSFIYTGELFF.

As DNA, the CDR3 is TGTGCCAGCAGCTCGCCCGGGACTAGCGGGACCCCCAGCACAGATACGCAGTATTTT. It translates to CASSSPGTSGTPSTDTQYF. V is TRBV9 and J is TRBJ2-3, with 13 bases fitting TRBD2. The junction had 11 bases not matched to a gene; V was cut back by 4 bases and J by 0 bases. This CDR3 contains 19 residues. The germline V gene has CDR1 SGDLS and CDR2 YYNGEE.

The rearrangement uses TRBV18 and TRBJ1-1; TRBD1 agrees at 8 bases. Germline values: CDR1 KGHSH, CDR2 LQKENI. The V segment lost 4 bases and the J segment 4 bases; nucleotides outside the gene matches: 11. This CDR3 region has 16 residues. For the CDR3, the DNA is TGTGCCAGCTCACAAGGCCTGACAGGGGTAGGCACTGAAGCTTTCTTT. Translation gives CASSQGLTGVGTEAFF.